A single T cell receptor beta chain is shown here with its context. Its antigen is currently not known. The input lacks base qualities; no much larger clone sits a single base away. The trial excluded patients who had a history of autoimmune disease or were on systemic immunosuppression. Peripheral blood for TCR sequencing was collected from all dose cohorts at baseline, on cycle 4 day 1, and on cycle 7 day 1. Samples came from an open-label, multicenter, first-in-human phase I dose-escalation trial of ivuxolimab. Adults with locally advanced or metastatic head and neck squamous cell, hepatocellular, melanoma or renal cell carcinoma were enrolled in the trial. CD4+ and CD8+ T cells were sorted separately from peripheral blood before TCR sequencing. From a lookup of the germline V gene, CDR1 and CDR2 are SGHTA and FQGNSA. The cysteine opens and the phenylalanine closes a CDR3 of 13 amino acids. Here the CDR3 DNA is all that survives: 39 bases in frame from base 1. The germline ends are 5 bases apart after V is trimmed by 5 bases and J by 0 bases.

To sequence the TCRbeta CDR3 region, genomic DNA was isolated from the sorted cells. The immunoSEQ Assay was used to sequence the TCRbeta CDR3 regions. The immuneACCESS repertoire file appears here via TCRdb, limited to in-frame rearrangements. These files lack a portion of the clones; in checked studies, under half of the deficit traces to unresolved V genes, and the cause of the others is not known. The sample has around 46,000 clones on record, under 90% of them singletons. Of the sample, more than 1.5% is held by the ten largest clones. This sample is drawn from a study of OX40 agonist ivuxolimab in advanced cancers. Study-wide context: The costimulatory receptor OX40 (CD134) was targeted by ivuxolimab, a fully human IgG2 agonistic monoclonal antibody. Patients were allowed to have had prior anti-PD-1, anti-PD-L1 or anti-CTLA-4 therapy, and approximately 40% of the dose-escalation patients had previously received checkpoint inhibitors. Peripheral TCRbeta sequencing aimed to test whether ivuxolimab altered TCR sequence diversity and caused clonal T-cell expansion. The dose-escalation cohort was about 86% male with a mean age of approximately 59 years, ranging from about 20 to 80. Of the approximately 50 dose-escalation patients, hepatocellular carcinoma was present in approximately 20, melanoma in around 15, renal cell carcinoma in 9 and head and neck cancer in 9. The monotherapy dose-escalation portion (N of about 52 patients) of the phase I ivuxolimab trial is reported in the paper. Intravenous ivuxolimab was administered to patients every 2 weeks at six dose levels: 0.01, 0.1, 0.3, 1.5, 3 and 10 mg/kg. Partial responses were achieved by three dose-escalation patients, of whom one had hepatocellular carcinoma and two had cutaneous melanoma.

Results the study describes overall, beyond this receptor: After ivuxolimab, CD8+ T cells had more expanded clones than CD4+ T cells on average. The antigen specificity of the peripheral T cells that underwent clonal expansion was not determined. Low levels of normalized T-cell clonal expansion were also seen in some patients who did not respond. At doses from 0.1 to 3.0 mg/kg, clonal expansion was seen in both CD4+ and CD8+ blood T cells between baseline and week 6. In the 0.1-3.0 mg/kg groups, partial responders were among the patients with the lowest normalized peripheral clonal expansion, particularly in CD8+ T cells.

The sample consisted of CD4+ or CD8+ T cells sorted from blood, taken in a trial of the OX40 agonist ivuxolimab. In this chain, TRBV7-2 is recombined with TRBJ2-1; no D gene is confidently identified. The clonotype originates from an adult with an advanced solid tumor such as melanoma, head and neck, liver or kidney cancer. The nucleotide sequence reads TGTGCCAGCAGCCTGAGCTCCTACAATGAGCAGTTCTTC. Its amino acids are CASSLSSYNEQFF.